This entry describes one TCR beta chain. Antigen unknown. Some clones are missing from TCRdb's copy, which holds only in-frame ones; the method was immunoSEQ multiplex PCR. The data hold 20,000 to 30,000 clones, with roughly 90% observed a single time. The regulatory T cell sort gate was CD4+CD25hiCD127low/negative. The germline V gene encodes CDR1 SGHNT and CDR2 YYREEE (reference sequence). This CDR3 has 17 residues. V lost 4 bases and J lost 4; bases outside the gene matches: 11. This record comes from a study of B cell selection in AIRE deficiency. Regarding the study as a whole: Of fewer than 4,500 shared Treg TCRbeta sequences, under 40% were healthy-donor-only and around 9.5% patient-only. AIRE-deficient Tconv and Treg repertoires matched healthy donors in TCRBV, CDR3 length, diversity. With only TCRbeta sequenced, roughly 37% of shared healthy Treg sequences overlapped Tconv.

This clonotype was sampled from a human donor in good health. This chain uses TRBV5-4 with TRBJ2-1; 10 nucleotides line up with TRBD1. The specimen sequenced was CD4+CD25+ Tregs sorted from PBMCs. CDR3 region: CASSLALTGGIYNEQFF. The CDR3 DNA is TGTGCCAGCAGCCTCGCTTTGACAGGGGGCATTTACAATGAGCAGTTCTTC.